This T cell receptor beta chain was profiled in a study of T cell clusters in autoimmune cytopenias. Multiplex touch-down PCR amplified TRB using TRB-A and TRB-B pools in one tube. From the multiplex PCR reads, TCRdb lists one entry per CDR3 protein and no DNA. The sample data list several thousand distinct CDR3 sequences. About 37,500 genome equivalents of blood DNA were amplified for TRB. The same sample was also studied in work on T cell repertoires in aging, cancer and after chemotherapy.

This clonotype was obtained from a human donor with chronic lymphocytic leukemia. The donor label of this sample is uncertain. Sequenced material: peripheral blood.

This CDR3 reads CSAELGHRGADGYTF. The chain links TRBV20-1 to TRBJ1-2; TCRdb indicates TRBD1, and absent DNA this call remains unverified. Germline-derived CDR1 and CDR2 are DFQATT and SNEGSKA (reference sequence). There are 15 residues in the CDR3.